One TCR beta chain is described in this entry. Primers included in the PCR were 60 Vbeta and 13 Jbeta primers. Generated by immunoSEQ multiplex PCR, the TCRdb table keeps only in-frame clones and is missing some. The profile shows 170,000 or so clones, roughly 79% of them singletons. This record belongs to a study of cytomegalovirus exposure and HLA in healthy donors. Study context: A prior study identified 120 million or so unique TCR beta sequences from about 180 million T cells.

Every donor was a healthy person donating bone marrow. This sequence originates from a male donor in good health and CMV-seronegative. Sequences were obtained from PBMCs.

The CDR3 protein is CASSLASLGELFF. The CDR3 DNA follows: TGTGCCAGCAGCTTAGCTAGTCTCGGGGAGCTGTTTTTT. The chain combines TRBV7-8 with TRBJ2-2, with D unresolved. Germline-derived CDR1 and CDR2 are SGHVS and FQNEAQ. This CDR3 has 13 residues. V shed 0 bases and J shed 7 bases, with 6 bases lying between them.